This passage covers 18 T cell receptor beta chains from one sample sequenced in a study of immune reconstitution after stem cell transplant in scleroderma. TCRdb used MiXCR to reprocess the RT-PCR reads, holding one entry per CDR3 protein. Of fewer than 3,000 distinct CDR3 sequences detected, 11% appear once; the ten largest clones hold around 30%. This sample was obtained before or after autologous hematopoietic stem cell transplantation (not recorded which). Receptors were obtained from a female donor with systemic sclerosis.

V is TRBV6-2 or TRBV6-3 and J is TRBJ2-7; D is ambiguous. Between the trimmed V and J ends, which lost 4 bases and 0 bases, there was a span of 7 bases. The germline CDR1 and CDR2 sequences are MNHEY and SVGEGT. The CDR3 extends over 13 amino acids. The CDR3 protein is CASSWPSSYEQYF. Here the CDR3 DNA reads TGTGCCAGCAGTTGGCCAAGCTCCTACGAGCAGTACTTC.

By proportion, this clonotype is medium-sized. The chain couples TRBV5-1 to TRBJ2-5; possible D gene TRBD1, 6 bases. With 0 bases removed from V and 2 bases from J, the gap between germline ends came to 11 bases. Per the germline V gene, CDR1 is SGHRS and CDR2 is YFSETQ. The CDR3 loop spans 15 amino acids. The CDR3 DNA reads as TGCGCCAGCAGCTTGGCTGGACAGTTACAAGAGACCCAGTACTTC. Protein: CASSLAGQLQETQYF.

This clonotype is medium-sized within its sample. This sequence joins TRBV6-1 and TRBJ2-5, with a tentative D call TRBD1 (6 bases). The CDR3 spans 16 residues. V lost 1 base, J lost 1 base, and 13 bases lay in between. CDR1 MNHNS and CDR2 SASEGT come from the germline V gene. CDR3 protein: CASSEVRDRSQETQYF. The DNA for the CDR3 is TGTGCCAGCAGTGAAGTGCGTGACAGGAGCCAAGAGACCCAGTACTTC.

This clonotype has more than one count but fewer than ten. The chain has TRBV5-1 and TRBJ1-6, with 7 bases fitting TRBD1. The germline V gene has CDR1 SGHRS and CDR2 YFSETQ. The CDR3 runs to 16 residues. The V and J ends lost 4 bases and 4 bases, in that order; junction bases with no gene match: 8. Here the CDR3 reads CASSLDPGQYNSPLHF. CDR3 sequence (DNA): TGCGCCAGCAGCCTAGACCCGGGACAGTATAATTCACCCCTCCACTTT.

Relative to its sample, this clonotype is large. The rearrangement links TRBV6-2 or TRBV6-3 to TRBJ1-1; D uncertain. V gave up 5 bases and J gave up 4 bases, with 5 bases separating them. CDR3 length: 11 amino acids. Germline assignment: CDR1 MNHEY and CDR2 SVGEGT. The CDR3: CASSHGTEAFF. DNA for the CDR3: TGTGCCAGCAGTCACGGCACTGAAGCTTTCTTT.

Within the sample, this clonotype is medium-sized. The chain is built from TRBV20-1 and TRBJ1-3, with a possible D match to TRBD1 (5 bases). The V end was cut by 3 bases, the J end by 3 bases, with 12 bases between. Germline V lookup: CDR1 DFQATT, CDR2 SNEGSKA (reference sequence). The CDR3 consists of 14 residues. Written as DNA, the CDR3 is TGCAGTGCTAGTCCGGGGCAGTATGGAAACACCATATATTTT. This translates into CSASPGQYGNTIYF.

By its share, this clonotype is medium-sized. This chain connects TRBV5-1 to TRBJ2-7; TRBD2 is a possible D gene (7 bases). Germline V gene sequence: CDR1 SGHRS, CDR2 YFSETQ. V gave up 0 bases and J gave up 6 bases, with 19 bases separating them. This CDR3 has 16 amino acids. The CDR3 region is CASSLDGGGSQGEQYF. The CDR3 DNA is TGCGCCAGCAGCTTGGATGGGGGGGGCTCTCAAGGCGAGCAGTACTTC. Full variable domain (outside the CDR3, taken from reference TRBV5-1 and TRBJ2-7): KAGVTQTPRYLIKTRGQQVTLSCSPISGHRSVSWYQQTPGQGLQFLFEYFSETQRNKGNFPGRFSGRQFSNSRSEMNVSTLELGDSALYLCASSLDGGGSQGEQYFGPGTRLTVT.

V is TRBV5-1 and J is TRBJ2-1, with D unclear. V was pared by 0 bases and J by 4 bases, with 11 bases between. The germline CDR1 and CDR2 sequences are SGHRS and YFSETQ. This CDR3 has 15 amino acids. The CDR3 spells CASSLVAGVYNEQFF. The CDR3 DNA sequence: TGCGCCAGCAGCTTGGTGGCCGGAGTTTACAATGAGCAGTTCTTC.

This clonotype was detected only a few times. The chain couples TRBV6-2 or TRBV6-3 to TRBJ2-1; 7 nucleotides line up with TRBD2. The germline V gene encodes CDR1 MNHEY and CDR2 SVGEGT. The CDR3 runs 14 residues. Trimming cost V 11 bases and J 4 bases; bases outside gene matches: 11. The CDR3 DNA sequence: TGTGCCGCTGGCAGAGCGGGGACTTACAATGAGCAGTTCTTC. Protein product: CAAGRAGTYNEQFF.

By its share, this clonotype is medium-sized (0.01 to 0.1%). The chain has TRBV20-1 and TRBJ2-5; maybe TRBD2 (6 bases). The CDR3 loop spans 12 amino acids. Between the trimmed V and J ends, which lost 6 bases and 1 base, there was a span of 9 bases. The germline V gene has CDR1 DFQATT and CDR2 SNEGSKA (reference sequence). The CDR3 DNA follows: TGCAGTGCCGGGACTGCCCAAGAGACCCAGTACTTC. It encodes CSAGTAQETQYF.

This clonotype was seen only once. The chain has TRBV4-3 and TRBJ2-7; 8 bases align to TRBD2. Looked up from germline, CDR1 is LGHNA and CDR2 is YSLEER. The ends lost 1 base at V and 2 bases at J; junction bases unmatched: 4. CDR3 length: 15 amino acids. The CDR3 DNA reads TGCGCCAGCAGCCAAGGAGTAGCGGGAACCTACGAGCAGTACTTC. The encoded protein is CASSQGVAGTYEQYF.

This clonotype showed up just a few times. The CDR3 protein is CSARDLARGNEQFF. CDR3 DNA: TGCAGTGCTAGAGATTTGGCCAGGGGCAATGAGCAGTTCTTC. The chain uses TRBV20-1 and TRBJ2-1; weak D call: TRBD1 (6 bases). V was shortened by 0 bases and J by 6 bases, with 12 bases between the two germline ends. This CDR3 spans 14 amino acids. CDR1 is DFQATT and CDR2 is SNEGSKA in the germline V gene (reference sequence).

This clonotype is categorized as large. In DNA, the CDR3 is TGCAGTGCCGGGGGCGCAGCCGAGACCCAGTACTTC. Translated, it gives CSAGGAAETQYF. This chain uses TRBV20-1 with TRBJ2-5; TRBD1 or TRBD2 may be the D gene (6 bases each). CDR3 length: 12 amino acids. Germline V CDR1 and CDR2: DFQATT, SNEGSKA (reference sequence). Trimming left V 6 bases short and J 5 bases short, with 13 bases between.

This clonotype was seen a handful of times. The chain carries TRBV12-3 or TRBV12-4 and TRBJ2-5; a possible D gene is TRBD1 (7 bases). Trimming cost V 6 bases and J 3 bases, with 14 bases left between them. The CDR3 is made up of 14 amino acids. This chain's CDR3 is CASSEAGGKETQYF. CDR3 in DNA: TGTGCCAGCAGCGAAGCAGGGGGGAAAGAGACCCAGTACTTC.

This clonotype has only a few counts. The chain links TRBV5-6 to TRBJ2-3; D may be TRBD1 (6 bases). The V gene lost 0 bases and the J gene lost 1 base, with 6 bases spanning the gap. From germline, CDR1 is SGHDT and CDR2 YYEEEE. The CDR3 loop spans 14 amino acids. The CDR3 bases are TGTGCCAGCAGCTTGGGGACAGGCACAGATACGCAGTATTTT. This gives the protein CASSLGTGTDTQYF.

This clonotype came up a few times. The CDR3 loop reads CASSQELTDNSPLHF. The CDR3, as DNA: TGCGCCAGCAGCCAAGAGCTCACAGATAATTCACCCCTCCACTTT. The V and J genes are TRBV4-3 and TRBJ1-6, with no clear D. This CDR3 region has 15 residues. Trimming left V 0 bases short and J 5 bases short, with 8 bases between. The germline CDR1 and CDR2 sequences are LGHNA and YSLEER.

This clonotype is medium-sized (0.01 to 0.1%) by share. The chain joins TRBV7-6 to TRBJ2-7; tentative D call: TRBD2 (5 bases). Trimming left V 2 bases short and J 0 bases short, with 17 bases between. This CDR3 contains 17 residues. CDR1 and CDR2 from the germline V gene are SGHVS and FNYEAQ. The CDR3 nucleotides are TGTGCCAGCAGCTTACCGGGAATAGGGTCCCTCTCCTACGAGCAGTACTTC. The encoded protein is CASSLPGIGSLSYEQYF.

This clonotype was observed a few times. This chain joins TRBV20-1 and TRBJ1-1; 8 bases fit TRBD1. The CDR3 has 13 amino acids. Germline V CDR1 and CDR2: DFQATT, SNEGSKA (reference sequence). After removal of 5 bases from V and 1 base from J, the junction contained 3 bases not matched to a gene. The CDR3 loop is CSAYDRGNTEAFF. CDR3 nucleotides: TGCAGTGCTTACGACAGGGGGAACACTGAAGCTTTCTTT.